This entry lists 23 T cell receptor beta chains sequenced from one sample in a study of blood T cell repertoires in COVID-19. This table comes from immunoSEQ multiplex PCR, and its TCRdb copy is limited to in-frame clones, with some not included. The table lists roughly 380,000 clones, about nine tenths of them singletons. The sample comprised peripheral blood. Source of these receptors: a woman in her sixties or seventies with COVID-19, enrolled during active disease.

The chain combines TRBV9 with TRBJ2-2; 9 positions agree with TRBD2. Germline CDR1 SGDLS, CDR2 YYNGEE. Trimming took 2 bases from V and 4 from J; bases not matched to a gene: 6. This CDR3 spans 16 amino acids. The DNA for the CDR3 is TGTGCCAGCAGCGTCCTTAGCGGGGGCTTCACCGGGGAGCTGTTTTTT. Its protein product is CASSVLSGGFTGELFF.

The chain has TRBV10-2 and TRBJ1-5; D is possibly TRBD1 (6 bases). The V end lost 4 bases, the J end lost 2 bases, and 15 bases lay between the germline ends. The CDR3 spans 16 residues. The germline V gene encodes CDR1 WSHSY and CDR2 SAAADI. The chain's CDR3 is CASSGNREFGNQPQHF. CDR3 coding DNA: TGCGCCAGCAGTGGAAACAGGGAGTTTGGCAATCAGCCCCAGCATTTT.

The chain joins TRBV28 to TRBJ2-1; tentatively, D is TRBD1 (5 bases). The germline CDR1 and CDR2 sequences are MDHEN and SYDVKM. The CDR3 has 17 residues. V lost 1 base and J 7 bases, leaving 20 bases between the germline ends. CDR3 protein: CASSLSGAARTQNEQFF. In nucleotides, the CDR3 is TGTGCCAGCAGTTTATCTGGGGCCGCGCGCACCCAAAATGAGCAGTTCTTC. Full variable domain (rest looked up from reference TRBV28 and TRBJ2-1): DVKVTQSSRYLVKRTGEKVFLECVQDMDHENMFWYRQDPGLGLRLIYFSYDVKMKEKGDIPEGYSVSREKKERFSLILESASTNQTSMYLCASSLSGAARTQNEQFFGPGTRLTVL.

This chain joins TRBV7-2 and TRBJ1-5; D is perhaps TRBD1 (5 bases). Trimming took off 5 bases at V and 7 bases at J, with 21 bases between the two ends. From germline, CDR1 is SGHTA and CDR2 FQGNSA. CDR3 length equals 16 residues. The CDR3: CASSLFRSGGNQPQHF. For the CDR3, the DNA is TGTGCCAGCAGCCTATTCAGGAGCGGGGGAAACCAGCCCCAGCATTTT.

This clone appeared a few times. CDR3 sequence (DNA): TGTGCCAGCAGCATAACCGGGACAGGGTACAATGAGCAGTTCTTC. Amino acid sequence: CASSITGTGYNEQFF. The chain links TRBV7-9 to TRBJ2-1; 9 bases align to TRBD1. CDR3 size: 15 residues. CDR1 is SEHNR and CDR2 is FQNEAQ in the germline V gene (reference sequence). J was trimmed by 4 bases and V by 5 bases; bases with no gene match: 6. Using reference TRBV7-9 and TRBJ2-1 for the parts outside the CDR3, the full variable domain is DTGVSQNPRHKITKRGQNVTFRCDPISEHNRLYWYRQTLGQGPEFLTYFQNEAQLEKSRLLSDRFSAERPKGSFSTLEIQRTEQGDSAMYLCASSITGTGYNEQFFGPGTRLTVL.

V usage is TRBV6-4 and J usage is TRBJ1-6; TRBD1 agrees at 9 bases. The CDR3 is made up of 15 amino acids. CDR1 and CDR2 (germline): MRHNA, SNTAGT. V was pared by 6 bases and J by 7 bases, with 7 bases of the junction left unmatched. The CDR3 region has the DNA TGTGCCAGCAGCTCTGGACAGGGGCCAAATTCACCCCTCCACTTT. It encodes CASSSGQGPNSPLHF.

The rearrangement joins TRBV5-1 to TRBJ1-1; D unresolved. V was shortened by 1 base and J by 1 base, with 11 bases between the two germline ends. Germline V gene sequence: CDR1 SGHRS, CDR2 YFSETQ. This CDR3 is built from 15 residues. The CDR3 here is CASSLNLQKNTEAFF. As DNA, the CDR3 is TGCGCCAGCAGCTTGAATCTACAGAAGAACACTGAAGCTTTCTTT.

This chain links TRBV18 with TRBJ1-4, with D perhaps TRBD1 (5 bases). The CDR3 is made up of 15 amino acids. Germline V gives CDR1 KGHSH, CDR2 LQKENI. The V and J ends lost 2 bases and 4 bases respectively, with 11 bases between them. The DNA of the CDR3 is TGTGCCAGCTCACCAAGTGGGCAGGGTAATGAAAAACTGTTTTTT. It specifies CASSPSGQGNEKLFF.

This clone has a single count. At one end the junction does not follow the germline gene, possibly because of a read error. V usage is TRBV6-1 and J usage is TRBJ1-1; 7 bases align to TRBD1. Germline assignment: CDR1 MNHNS and CDR2 SASEGT. This CDR3 has 14 amino acids. DNA for the CDR3: TGTGCCAGCAGGGAAGGGGTAAGGGGGCTTCGAGCTTTCTTT. As protein: CASREGVRGLRAFF.

This clone was detected only once. The chain uses TRBV7-8 and TRBJ2-2; no clear D. Germline V gene lookup returns CDR1 SGHVS and CDR2 FQNEAQ. V was shortened by 2 bases and J by 1 base, with 14 bases between the two germline ends. The CDR3 totals 17 residues. This CDR3 reads CASSLLATGLNTGELFF. The CDR3 nucleotides are TGTGCCAGCAGCTTATTGGCGACGGGTTTGAACACCGGGGAGCTGTTTTTT.

The CDR3 sequence: CASSNGGGSYEQYF. Written as DNA, the CDR3 is TGTGCCAGCAGCAACGGAGGCGGATCCTACGAGCAGTACTTC. The chain recombines TRBV21-1 with TRBJ2-7; the D call in the table, TRBD2, was not verified against the DNA. TRBV21-1 is listed as a pseudogene. The CDR3 contains 14 residues.

This CDR3 reads CASRLGGGYGYTF. In DNA, the CDR3 is TGTGCCAGTCGTCTGGGGGGTGGGTATGGCTACACCTTC. This chain uses TRBV28 with TRBJ1-2; possibly TRBD1 for D (5 bases). The CDR3 has 13 residues. Between the trimmed V and J ends, which lost 9 bases and 5 bases, there was a span of 16 bases. From germline, CDR1 is MDHEN and CDR2 SYDVKM.

The chain is built from TRBV10-2 and TRBJ1-1, with unresolved D. Trimming took 2 bases from V and 6 from J, leaving 16 bases between them. The V gene's germline CDR1 is WSHSY and CDR2 SAAADI. This CDR3 is built from 15 residues. Here the CDR3 reads CASSESGPGISEAFF. CDR3 bases: TGCGCCAGCAGTGAGAGTGGGCCAGGTATCTCTGAAGCTTTCTTT.

This clone was picked up one time. The chain recombines TRBV6-1 with TRBJ2-1; D gene uncertain. The CDR3 has 12 residues. The V end was cut by 2 bases, the J end by 7 bases, with 6 bases between. CDR1 and CDR2 from the germline V gene are MNHNS and SASEGT. The CDR3 coding sequence is TGTGCCAGCAGTGAAATCCGTAATGAGCAGTTCTTC. This gives the protein CASSEIRNEQFF.

The chain employs TRBV2 and TRBJ2-3; D gene ambiguous. This CDR3 has 14 residues. CDR1 and CDR2 from the germline V gene are SNHLY and FYNNEI. V shed 0 bases and J shed 5 bases, with 9 bases lying between them. DNA of the CDR3: TGTGCCAGCAGTGAAGCCCCAGAAGTAGATACGCAGTATTTT. It is translated as CASSEAPEVDTQYF.

The gene calls are TRBV27 and TRBJ2-1; 10 nucleotides agree with TRBD2. J gave up 9 bases and V 7 bases, and 9 bases lay outside the gene matches. This CDR3 has 14 amino acids. Germline-derived CDR1 and CDR2 are MNHEY and SMNVEV (reference sequence). Here the CDR3 reads CASKIAGGVAEQFF. The CDR3 coding sequence is TGTGCCAGCAAAATAGCGGGGGGAGTAGCTGAGCAGTTCTTC.

Details on this clone: Other DNA sequences of this sample code for an identical CDR3. The chain has TRBV5-1 and TRBJ2-7; tentative D call: TRBD1 (6 bases). Deletions cut 4 bases from V and 4 bases from J, with 12 bases between. The CDR3 extends over 13 amino acids. Germline-derived CDR1 and CDR2 are SGHRS and YFSETQ. In nucleotides, the CDR3 is TGCGCCAGCAGCCCCCGGGACACATACGAGCAGTACTTC. It translates to CASSPRDTYEQYF.

The chain links TRBV9 to TRBJ1-5; the D is unclear. V was cut by 4 bases and J by 0 bases, with 17 bases left in between. This CDR3 spans 17 amino acids. The germline V gene encodes CDR1 SGDLS and CDR2 YYNGEE. The CDR3 spells CASSSRVLENSNQPQHF. In nucleotides, the CDR3 is TGTGCCAGCAGCTCCCGCGTTTTGGAGAATAGCAATCAGCCCCAGCATTTT.

The J gene is TRBJ2-7, the V gene TRBV6-2 or TRBV6-3; 15 bases are a match to TRBD2. Germline values: CDR1 MNHEY, CDR2 SVGEGT. The CDR3 has 15 amino acids. Unmatched junction bases numbered 4, after V lost 5 bases and J lost 5 bases. CDR3 loop: CASSTRTSGGDEQYF. Written as DNA, the CDR3 is TGTGCCAGCAGTACCCGGACTAGCGGGGGGGACGAGCAGTACTTC.

This clone was counted once. Additional DNA sequences in this sample encode the identical CDR3. This chain joins TRBV14 and TRBJ1-1, with TRBD1 as a possible D gene (5 bases). Germline V gene lookup returns CDR1 SGHDN and CDR2 FVKESK. Trimming took off 6 bases at V and 5 bases at J, with 13 bases between the two ends. This CDR3 is 13 amino acids long. CDR3 nucleotide sequence: TGTGCCAGCAGTTCTCAGGGATATACTGAAGCTTTCTTT. Its translation: CASSSQGYTEAFF. The complete variable domain, with remaining parts taken from reference TRBV14 and TRBJ1-1, reads EAGVTQFPSHSVIEKGQTVTLRCDPISGHDNLYWYRRVMGKEIKFLLHFVKESKQDESGMPNNRFLAERTGGTYSTLKVQPAELEDSGVYFCASSSQGYTEAFFGQGTRLTVV.

The V call is TRBV6-5, the J call TRBJ1-2; 8 positions agree with TRBD1. The V gene end was trimmed by 6 bases and the J gene end by 7 bases; junction bases not matched to a gene: 13. Germline lookup yields CDR1 MNHEY and CDR2 SVGAGI. The CDR3 is 15 residues long. CDR3 sequence: CASRSTWDRRGGYTF. The CDR3 region has the DNA TGTGCCAGCAGGAGCACCTGGGACAGGCGGGGTGGCTACACCTTC.

The gene calls are TRBV15 and TRBJ1-5; TRBD1 matches at 12 bases. Trimming took 1 base from V and 5 from J; bases not matched to a gene: 3. The CDR3 loop spans 16 amino acids. The germline V gene has CDR1 LNHNV and CDR2 YYDKDF (reference sequence). The CDR3 protein is CATSRAGTGGYQPQHF. The CDR3 DNA sequence: TGTGCCACCAGCAGAGCGGGGACAGGGGGCTATCAGCCCCAGCATTTT.

This chain links TRBV7-7 with TRBJ2-5; perhaps TRBD1 as D (6 bases). Germline V gene lookup returns CDR1 SSHAT and CDR2 FNYEAQ (reference sequence). The CDR3 runs to 13 residues. Trimming pared 3 bases from V and 6 bases from J, leaving 11 bases between. Written as DNA, the CDR3 is TGTGCCAGCAGCTTCATGGGACAACAGACCCAGTACTTC. Translated: CASSFMGQQTQYF.